Following are 14 T cell receptor beta chains from one sample sequenced in a study of blood T cell repertoires in COVID-19. This table comes from immunoSEQ multiplex PCR, and its TCRdb copy is limited to in-frame clones, with some not included. The sample carries around 260,000 clones, about four fifths recorded once. Specimen: peripheral blood. The receptors originated from a woman in her forties or fifties who had recovered from COVID-19.

This clone was observed a few times. The chain links TRBV28 to TRBJ1-6, with 7 nucleotides matching TRBD1. Trimming cost V 6 bases and J 5 bases; bases outside gene matches: 7. The V gene's germline CDR1 is MDHEN and CDR2 SYDVKM. This CDR3 is built from 15 residues. The CDR3 nucleotides read TGTGCCAGCAGCCTCATTGACAGGGATAATTCACCCCTCCACTTT. This translates into CASSLIDRDNSPLHF.

The rearrangement uses TRBV4-2 and TRBJ2-6; 8 bases line up with TRBD2. In germline, CDR1 is LGHNA, CDR2 YNFKEQ. CDR3 length: 16 amino acids. V lost 6 bases, J lost 0 bases, and 4 bases stayed unmatched. The CDR3 DNA reads TGTGCCAGCAGTTCGACTAGCGACTCTGGGGCCAACGTCCTGACTTTC. Translation: CASSSTSDSGANVLTF.

CDR3 sequence (DNA): TGTGCCAGCAGCCTCGATCTAGCGCCGACTCAAGAGACCCAGTACTTC. It is translated as CASSLDLAPTQETQYF. The gene calls are TRBV3-1 (or the pseudogene TRBV3-2) and TRBJ2-5; possible D gene TRBD2, 6 bases. The V gene lost 4 bases and the J gene lost 2 bases, with 17 bases spanning the gap. CDR3 length equals 16 residues. The germline V gene has CDR1 LGHDT and CDR2 YNNKEL (reference sequence).

The chain is built from TRBV4-3 and TRBJ2-3, with 10 bases matching TRBD2. There are 17 residues in the CDR3. Unmatched junction bases numbered 4, after V lost 1 base and J lost 0 bases. The V gene's germline CDR1 is LGHNA and CDR2 YSLEER. The CDR3 spells CASSQALAGISTDTQYF. CDR3 in DNA: TGCGCCAGCAGCCAAGCACTAGCGGGAATAAGCACAGATACGCAGTATTTT.

The chain carries TRBV4-3 and TRBJ1-1; TRBD1 is a possible D gene (6 bases). Germline V gene sequence: CDR1 LGHNA, CDR2 YSLEER. The length of the CDR3 is 13 residues. V was cut by 0 bases and J by 10 bases, with 12 bases left in between. CDR3 protein: CASSQDPNRVAFF. The CDR3 DNA is TGCGCCAGCAGCCAAGATCCAAACAGGGTAGCTTTCTTT.

The gene calls are TRBV5-6 and TRBJ2-5; TRBD1 matches 8 bases. Germline V lookup: CDR1 SGHDT, CDR2 YYEEEE. The CDR3 covers 15 residues. The junction had 5 bases not matched to a gene; V was cut back by 4 bases and J by 0 bases. As DNA, the CDR3 is TGTGCCAGCAGCGCTTACAGGGGGTACCAAGAGACCCAGTACTTC. Translating it yields CASSAYRGYQETQYF. Together with reference TRBV5-6 and TRBJ2-5, the CDR3 gives the full variable domain: DAGVTQSPTHLIKTRGQQVTLRCSPKSGHDTVSWYQQALGQGPQFIFQYYEEEERQRGNFPDRFSGHQFPNYSSELNVNALLLGDSALYLCASSAYRGYQETQYFGPGTRLLVL.

This clone has only one observation. For the CDR3, the DNA is TGTGCCAGCAGTTACTCCCACAGGAGCAATCAGCCCCAGCATTTT. This gives the protein CASSYSHRSNQPQHF. The chain is built from TRBV6-5 and TRBJ1-5; D perhaps matches TRBD1 (5 bases). CDR1 is MNHEY, CDR2 SVGAGI, per germline. The CDR3 is 15 residues long. V lost 0 bases and J lost 1, with 7 bases in between.

The J gene is TRBJ1-2, the V gene TRBV7-9, with D perhaps TRBD1 (5 bases). The CDR3 sequence is 12 residues long. Germline V gene data show CDR1 as SEHNR and CDR2 as FQNEAQ (reference sequence). V was trimmed by 5 bases and J by 6 bases, leaving 10 bases between them. The CDR3 nucleotides are TGTGCCAGCAGCGACCAGGGCGATGGCTACACCTTC. Translated: CASSDQGDGYTF.

This chain joins TRBV7-9 and TRBJ2-3; a weak D match, TRBD2 (5 bases). The V gene lost 1 base and the J gene lost 2 bases, with 10 bases spanning the gap. In germline, CDR1 is SEHNR, CDR2 FQNEAQ (reference sequence). This CDR3 contains 15 residues. The CDR3 sequence: CASSLGAGITDTQYF. CDR3 bases: TGTGCCAGCAGCTTAGGAGCCGGGATCACAGATACGCAGTATTTT.

The V and J genes are TRBV7-3 and TRBJ2-1; D uncertain. The CDR3 sequence is 17 residues long. Germline CDR1 SGHTA, CDR2 FQGTGA. Between the trimmed V and J ends, which lost 5 bases and 7 bases, there was a span of 24 bases. The CDR3 DNA follows: TGTGCCAGCAGCCTATCAAGACGGAGCTCGGAGAAGAATGAGCAGTTCTTC. Encoded protein: CASSLSRRSSEKNEQFF.

This rearrangement joins TRBV30 to TRBJ1-3; D is ambiguous. Looked up from germline, CDR1 is GTSNPN and CDR2 is SVGIG (reference sequence). Deletions cut 3 bases from V and 0 bases from J, with 3 bases between. The CDR3 is 12 amino acids. The DNA of the CDR3 is TGTGCCTGGAGGGCCTCTGGAAACACCATATATTTT. This translates into CAWRASGNTIYF.

The chain couples TRBV28 to TRBJ1-3; no clear D. V lost 5 bases to trimming and J lost 3 bases, with 8 bases between them. The CDR3 length is 13 residues. Germline V lookup: CDR1 MDHEN, CDR2 SYDVKM. The CDR3 here is CASSTPGGNTIYF. CDR3 bases: TGTGCCAGCAGTACCCCGGGTGGAAACACCATATATTTT.

The chain recombines TRBV3-1 (or the pseudogene TRBV3-2) with TRBJ2-7, with D perhaps matching TRBD1 (5 bases). The CDR3 loop spans 14 amino acids. Germline V gene sequence: CDR1 LGHDT, CDR2 YNNKEL (reference sequence). Trimming removed 2 bases from V and 6 bases from J, with 14 bases in between. CDR3 region: CASSQYSGSLEQYF. CDR3 DNA: TGTGCCAGCAGCCAATACTCAGGGTCCCTCGAGCAGTACTTC.

The V and J genes are TRBV21-1 and TRBJ2-1; no DNA check was done on the table's D call, TRBD2. TRBV21-1 is noted as a pseudogene. The CDR3 runs to 14 residues. The CDR3 region has the DNA TGTGCCAGCAGCAAAGCGGGACTCCACAATGAGCAGTTCTTC. Translated, it gives CASSKAGLHNEQFF.